The subject of this entry is one T cell receptor (beta chain). Antigen specificity is unknown. The sample originates from a study of post-analysis software for immune sequencing data. Study-wide context: Progressive-relapsing, secondary progressive and relapsing-remitting multiple sclerosis were among the disease courses included.

Sequencing libraries made from TCR beta cDNA carried unique molecular identifiers. TCRdb used MiXCR to reprocess the PCR reads, holding one entry per CDR3 protein. The table includes roughly 650,000 distinct CDR3 sequences, over 45% detected once. Study outcomes and limitations: F measure grouped same-batch samples tightly together. TRBV segments more frequent in patients than in controls numbered five and included TRBV5-6, TRBV5-1 and TRBV20-1. Multiple sclerosis was associated with a significant reduction in normalized Chao1 diversity relative to controls.

This CDR3 spans 19 amino acids. The ends were cut back, 1 base at V and 0 bases at J, with 21 bases in the middle. Per the germline V gene, CDR1 is MGHRA and CDR2 is YSYEKL. The specimen was blood. The chain is built from TRBV4-1 and TRBJ1-2; D is possibly TRBD1 (5 bases). The source is a girl aged 2 to 9 with multiple sclerosis. Here the CDR3 reads CASSQVFPQGYGSNYGYTF. The CDR3 DNA is TGCGCCAGCAGCCAAGTATTCCCCCAGGGCTACGGATCTAACTATGGCTACACCTTC.